One and the same sample provided the 31 T cell receptor beta chains below, sequenced in a study of blood T cell repertoires in COVID-19. Profiled with immunoSEQ multiplex PCR; TCRdb holds only in-frame clones, not every one. The sample has approximately 480,000 clones, roughly 87% seen once. The sequenced material came from peripheral blood. The receptors originated from a man between 18 and 35 years old with COVID-19, enrolled during active disease.

The chain has TRBV7-3 and TRBJ2-4; the D is unclear. Germline V CDR1 and CDR2: SGHTA, FQGTGA. This CDR3 region has 15 residues. V dropped 5 bases and J dropped 0 bases, with 11 bases sitting between them. The CDR3 is CASSQSVGAKNIQYF. DNA of the CDR3: TGTGCCAGCAGCCAATCGGTTGGAGCCAAAAACATTCAGTACTTC.

This clone was seen a single time. V gene TRBV19 combines with J gene TRBJ2-1; TRBD2 is a possible D gene (6 bases). The germline V gene encodes CDR1 LNHDA and CDR2 SQIVND (reference sequence). V lost 5 bases and J lost 6, with 11 bases in between. The CDR3 length is 13 residues. Written as DNA, the CDR3 is TGTGCCAGTAGTGACCTCGGGGGCAATGAGCAGTTCTTC. It codes for CASSDLGGNEQFF.

V is TRBV3-1 (or the pseudogene TRBV3-2) and J is TRBJ2-5; 7 positions agree with TRBD1. V gave up 0 bases and J gave up 4 bases; unmatched junction bases: 17. CDR1 and CDR2 (germline): LGHDT, YNNKEL (reference sequence). The CDR3 sequence is 19 residues long. Here the CDR3 reads CASSQDANTQGEVRETQYF. In DNA, the CDR3 is TGTGCCAGCAGCCAAGATGCCAATACTCAGGGGGAAGTGAGAGAGACCCAGTACTTC.

The chain recombines TRBV5-1 with TRBJ2-1; D ambiguous. The CDR3 consists of 12 residues. Trimming left V 7 bases short and J 0 bases short, with 5 bases between. Germline V CDR1 and CDR2: SGHRS, YFSETQ. CDR3 DNA: TGCGCCAGCGGCACCTCCTACAATGAGCAGTTCTTC. It translates to CASGTSYNEQFF.

This chain joins TRBV11-2 and TRBJ2-3, with 9 positions matching TRBD2. The V segment lost 2 bases and the J segment 6 bases; nucleotides outside the gene matches: 3. CDR1 is SGHAT and CDR2 is FQNNGV in the germline V gene. The CDR3 consists of 14 residues. Here the CDR3 reads CASSLSGGMDTQYF. The CDR3 region has the DNA TGTGCCAGCAGCTTAAGCGGGGGGATGGATACGCAGTATTTT.

V and J are TRBV2 and TRBJ2-1; weak D call: TRBD2 (7 bases). The CDR3 covers 16 residues. Germline CDR1 is SNHLY and CDR2 is FYNNEI. The V gene lost 6 bases and the J gene lost 0 bases, with 15 bases spanning the gap. CDR3 sequence (DNA): TGTGCCAGCAGCGAGTACGGGGGGCCCTCCTACAATGAGCAGTTCTTC. It encodes CASSEYGGPSYNEQFF.

The table lists this clone with a few counts. This chain connects TRBV6-6 to TRBJ1-5, with D perhaps matching TRBD1 (5 bases). Germline CDR1 reads MNHNY; CDR2 reads SVGAGI (reference sequence). The CDR3 contains 15 residues. V shed 4 bases and J shed 1 base, with 11 bases lying between them. CDR3 protein: CASSSGTISNQPQHF. CDR3 in DNA: TGTGCCAGCAGTTCTGGGACTATAAGCAATCAGCCCCAGCATTTT.

The gene calls are TRBV15 and TRBJ1-4; D remains unclear. V lost 0 bases and J 8 bases, leaving 10 bases between the germline ends. This CDR3 comprises 14 residues. Germline V lookup: CDR1 LNHNV, CDR2 YYDKDF (reference sequence). The DNA of the CDR3 is TGTGCCACCAGCAGAGATCAAGGAGGGGAAAAACTGTTTTTT. It codes for CATSRDQGGEKLFF.

Comments on this clone: Other DNA sequences in the sample encode the same CDR3. V gene TRBV18 combines with J gene TRBJ2-7; tentative D call: TRBD1 (5 bases). V was pared by 4 bases and J by 3 bases, with 10 bases between. This CDR3 comprises 13 residues. Germline assignment: CDR1 KGHSH and CDR2 LQKENI. The CDR3: CASSLGDSYEQYF. The CDR3 DNA is TGTGCCAGCTCACTTGGCGACAGCTACGAGCAGTACTTC.

V is TRBV7-8 and J is TRBJ1-2, with TRBD1 matching 9 bases. The V and J ends lost 1 base and 8 bases, in that order; junction bases with no gene match: 14. The CDR3 runs to 17 residues. CDR1 and CDR2 (germline): SGHVS, FQNEAQ. CDR3 protein: CASSLGRTGDGQRGYTF. In nucleotides, the CDR3 is TGTGCCAGCAGCTTAGGGAGGACAGGGGATGGTCAGCGGGGCTACACCTTC. Looking up the rest from reference TRBV7-8 and TRBJ1-2 gives the full variable domain: GAGVSQSPRYKVAKRGQDVALRCDPISGHVSLFWYQQALGQGPEFLTYFQNEAQLDKSGLPSDRFFAERPEGSVSTLKIQRTQQEDSAVYLCASSLGRTGDGQRGYTFGSGTRLTVV.

The chain couples TRBV9 to TRBJ1-6, with 9 bases aligning to TRBD1. The CDR3 contains 14 residues. Germline CDR1 reads SGDLS; CDR2 reads YYNGEE. Trimming at V came to 4 bases and at J to 10 bases, leaving 6 bases not matched to a gene. CDR3 bases: TGTGCCAGCAGCCCCGGGACAGGGAGATCACCCCTCCACTTT. Amino acid sequence: CASSPGTGRSPLHF.

The CDR3, as DNA: TGTGCCAGCAGCTTAGAGCAAGACACCGGGGAGCTGTTTTTT. This codes for CASSLEQDTGELFF. J is TRBJ2-2 and V is TRBV11-1; the D is unclear. Germline V lookup: CDR1 SGHAT, CDR2 FQDESV (reference sequence). CDR3 length: 14 residues. The ends were cut back, 1 base at V and 3 bases at J, with 6 bases in the middle. Variable domain in full (rest from reference TRBV11-1 and TRBJ2-2): EAEVAQSPRYKITEKSQAVAFWCDPISGHATLYWYRQILGQGPELLVQFQDESVVDDSQLPKDRFSAERLKGVDSTLKIQPAELGDSAMYLCASSLEQDTGELFFGEGSRLTVL.

The chain is built from TRBV18 and TRBJ2-7; D is possibly TRBD1 (5 bases). V lost 4 bases and J lost 1, with 11 bases in between. The germline V gene encodes CDR1 KGHSH and CDR2 LQKENI. The CDR3 totals 14 residues. DNA for the CDR3: TGTGCCAGCTCACAGCAACAGGTTTCCTACGAGCAGTACTTC. Translated: CASSQQQVSYEQYF.

This chain connects TRBV5-5 to TRBJ2-7; D is unresolved. The ends were cut back, 5 bases at V and 0 bases at J, with 6 bases in the middle. The CDR3 covers 12 residues. Germline CDR1 is SGHKS and CDR2 is YYEKEE (reference sequence). The CDR3 region is CASSPSSYEQYF. CDR3 bases: TGTGCCAGCAGTCCTAGCTCCTACGAGCAGTACTTC.

This sequence joins TRBV5-1 and TRBJ1-2; 8 positions match TRBD1. The CDR3 contains 14 residues. J lost 3 bases, V lost 1 base, and 2 bases had no gene match. The germline gives CDR1 SGHRS, CDR2 YFSETQ. CDR3 amino acids: CASSLTTGDYGYTF. In DNA, the CDR3 is TGCGCCAGCAGCTTGACGACAGGGGACTATGGCTACACCTTC.

This clone was observed once. This chain links TRBV27 with TRBJ2-1; a possible D gene is TRBD1 (5 bases). Trimming removed 2 bases at V and 9 bases at J, with 14 bases between. The length of the CDR3 is 14 residues. From germline, CDR1 is MNHEY and CDR2 SMNVEV (reference sequence). CDR3 residues: CASSLKGAHGEQFF. Written as DNA, the CDR3 is TGTGCCAGCAGTTTAAAAGGGGCCCACGGTGAGCAGTTCTTC.

The chain uses TRBV3-1 (or the pseudogene TRBV3-2) and TRBJ1-2; 7 nucleotides align to TRBD1. With V trimmed by 5 bases and J by 5 bases, 8 bases remained unmatched. Germline CDR1 LGHDT, CDR2 YNNKEL (reference sequence). The length of the CDR3 is 14 residues. CDR3: CASSNDRVRYGYTF. The DNA for the CDR3 is TGTGCCAGCAGCAACGACAGGGTCCGGTATGGCTACACCTTC.

The chain joins TRBV5-1 to TRBJ2-1; 14 nucleotides line up with TRBD2. The CDR3 has 16 residues. V was clipped by 4 bases and J by 8 bases; unmatched bases: 8. Germline CDR1 reads SGHRS; CDR2 reads YFSETQ. CDR3 amino acids: CASSPGTSGRVDEQFF. As DNA, the CDR3 is TGCGCCAGCAGCCCCGGGACTAGCGGGAGAGTTGATGAGCAGTTCTTC.

CDR3 sequence reads: CASSESGAQYF. The CDR3, as DNA: TGTGCCAGCAGTGAGTCGGGGGCCCAGTACTTC. V gene TRBV2 combines with J gene TRBJ2-5, with D maybe TRBD2 (6 bases). Trimming cost V 3 bases and J 9 bases, with 8 bases left between them. The CDR3 contains 11 residues. Germline lookup yields CDR1 SNHLY and CDR2 FYNNEI.

The chain combines TRBV10-2 with TRBJ1-5, with D uncertain. The CDR3 consists of 14 residues. The germline gives CDR1 WSHSY, CDR2 SAAADI. Trimming took off 3 bases at V and 3 bases at J, with 9 bases between the two ends. This CDR3 reads CASSENSLNQPQHF. The CDR3 DNA reads TGCGCCAGCAGTGAAAACAGCCTCAATCAGCCCCAGCATTTT.

This clone appeared a single time. The rearrangement joins TRBV11-2 to TRBJ2-7, with D unclear. The CDR3 sequence is 14 residues long. Germline V CDR1 and CDR2: SGHAT, FQNNGV. The ends were cut back, 3 bases at V and 0 bases at J, with 9 bases in the middle. The CDR3 spells CASSFIMASYEQYF. The CDR3 DNA sequence: TGTGCCAGCAGCTTTATTATGGCCTCCTACGAGCAGTACTTC.

The chain is built from TRBV20-1 and TRBJ2-3, with TRBD2 matching 7 bases. Trimming took 3 bases from V and 8 from J; bases not matched to a gene: 11. The CDR3 has 14 amino acids. CDR1 is DFQATT and CDR2 is SNEGSKA in the germline V gene (reference sequence). The CDR3 here is CSASVARGRGTQYF. CDR3 DNA sequence: TGCAGTGCTAGTGTGGCGCGGGGGAGGGGTACGCAGTATTTT.

The chain couples TRBV4-1 to TRBJ2-7; 16 bases fit TRBD2. Germline V gives CDR1 MGHRA, CDR2 YSYEKL. The CDR3 sequence is 16 residues long. J lost 2 bases, V lost 5 bases, and 3 bases had no gene match. CDR3 in amino acids: CASSLGTSGGAYEQYF. The CDR3 DNA sequence: TGCGCCAGCAGCTTAGGGACTAGCGGGGGGGCCTACGAGCAGTACTTC.

J is TRBJ2-7 and V is TRBV11-2; D is unclear. V was pared by 1 base and J by 3 bases, with 7 bases between. Germline V gene sequence: CDR1 SGHAT, CDR2 FQNNGV. The CDR3 totals 13 residues. CDR3 region: CASSLGPYYEQYF. The DNA for the CDR3 is TGTGCCAGCAGCTTAGGTCCCTACTACGAGCAGTACTTC. The variable domain in full, completed from reference TRBV11-2 and TRBJ2-7, reads EAGVAQSPRYKIIEKRQSVAFWCNPISGHATLYWYQQILGQGPKLLIQFQNNGVVDDSQLPKDRFSAERLKGVDSTLKIQPAKLEDSAVYLCASSLGPYYEQYFGPGTRLTVT.

The V and J genes are TRBV6-5 and TRBJ2-1, with D maybe TRBD1 (6 bases). The CDR3 covers 15 residues. The germline V gene has CDR1 MNHEY and CDR2 SVGAGI. The V and J ends lost 8 bases and 4 bases respectively, with 18 bases between them. CDR3: CASGGNRDNYNEQFF. The CDR3 coding sequence is TGTGCCAGCGGGGGAAACCGGGACAATTACAATGAGCAGTTCTTC.

This chain uses TRBV4-1 with TRBJ1-5; 9 nucleotides line up with TRBD1. J lost 4 bases, V lost 2 bases, and 9 bases had no gene match. Germline CDR1 reads MGHRA; CDR2 reads YSYEKL. This CDR3 spans 17 amino acids. The CDR3, as DNA: TGCGCCAGCAGCCAATTAACCCAGGGGACAGGGAATCAGCCCCAGCATTTT. Encoded protein: CASSQLTQGTGNQPQHF.

The chain employs TRBV7-2 and TRBJ2-1; 9 bases line up with TRBD2. CDR3 length equals 19 residues. J gave up 7 bases and V 1 base, and 17 bases lay outside the gene matches. Germline V gene data show CDR1 as SGHTA and CDR2 as FQGNSA. The CDR3 loop is CASSLVGSRSAGGRNEQFF. CDR3 sequence (DNA): TGTGCCAGCAGCTTAGTCGGGTCGAGGTCCGCGGGGGGGCGGAATGAGCAGTTCTTC.

V gene TRBV3-1 (or the pseudogene TRBV3-2) combines with J gene TRBJ1-1, with D unresolved. This CDR3 region has 14 residues. Per germline, CDR1 LGHDT and CDR2 YNNKEL (reference sequence). V dropped 4 bases and J dropped 4 bases, with 13 bases sitting between them. The CDR3 here is CASSPSTPLTEAFF. CDR3 in DNA: TGTGCCAGCAGCCCCTCGACACCGCTCACTGAAGCTTTCTTT.

Concerning this clone itself: This same CDR3 is encoded by further DNA sequences in the sample. The rearrangement uses TRBV5-1 and TRBJ2-7, with D possibly being TRBD1 (5 bases). Trimming stripped 0 bases from V and 1 base from J, with 5 bases between. This CDR3 is 13 amino acids long. Germline V lookup: CDR1 SGHRS, CDR2 YFSETQ. CDR3 protein: CASSLGQSYEQYF. The CDR3 coding sequence is TGCGCCAGCAGCTTGGGACAGTCCTACGAGCAGTACTTC.

This clone was seen a handful of times. The chain employs TRBV7-2 and TRBJ2-1, with 10 bases fitting TRBD2. The CDR3 has 17 amino acids. The V and J ends lost 5 bases and 2 bases, in that order; junction bases with no gene match: 9. CDR1 and CDR2 from the germline V gene are SGHTA and FQGNSA. CDR3 DNA sequence: TGTGCCAGCAGCAGCCAGGTGACTAGCGGGCCCTACAATGAGCAGTTCTTC. This encodes CASSSQVTSGPYNEQFF.

The chain combines TRBV14 with TRBJ2-5, with 7 positions matching TRBD2. J gave up 0 bases and V 1 base, and 11 bases lay outside the gene matches. CDR1 is SGHDN, CDR2 FVKESK, per germline. The CDR3 has 18 residues. The DNA of the CDR3 is TGTGCCAGCAGCCAAGGGCTGAGCGGGACTCCGTACCAAGAGACCCAGTACTTC. Its translation: CASSQGLSGTPYQETQYF. Looking up the rest from reference TRBV14 and TRBJ2-5 gives the full variable domain: EAGVTQFPSHSVIEKGQTVTLRCDPISGHDNLYWYRRVMGKEIKFLLHFVKESKQDESGMPNNRFLAERTGGTYSTLKVQPAELEDSGVYFCASSQGLSGTPYQETQYFGPGTRLLVL.